This entry features one T cell receptor (beta chain) sequence. No antigen is known for it. The data originate from a study of cytomegalovirus exposure and HLA in healthy donors. General observations from the study: Across donors, sequencing depth was assumed by presence/absence analyses to be roughly uniform. One variant, a missense change in DCLRE1C, was linked in a later analysis to TCR beta V- and J-gene trimming.

Primers: 60 Vbeta forward and 13 Jbeta reverse. Sequencing used immunoSEQ multiplex PCR; TCRdb keeps in-frame clones, though not all of them. This table holds roughly 130,000 clones, 73% found once. In nominal health when sampled, donors likely had unrecorded immune exposures nonetheless. The germline V gene has CDR1 KGHSH and CDR2 LQKENI. After removal of 5 bases from V and 8 bases from J, the junction contained 9 bases not matched to a gene. This CDR3 is 14 amino acids long. Sequenced material: PBMCs. The chain employs TRBV18 and TRBJ2-1; TRBD2 matches at 7 bases. The clonotype was recovered from a woman aged 35 to 49 in good health and CMV-seropositive. Written as DNA, the CDR3 is TGTGCCAGCTCAGCTGAGCGGGGCATCGATGAGCAGTTCTTC. It yields the protein CASSAERGIDEQFF.